Here is one TCR beta chain with its context. Its specificity is unknown. Sequenced by immunoSEQ multiplex PCR; TCRdb stores in-frame clones only, minus some. This sample carries about 120,000 clones, about 88% of them seen once, and the ten largest clones take 2.5% to 3.5%. The data were taken from a study of T cell responses to AZD1222 COVID-19 vaccine. Whole-study findings and limits: Dominant CD4 TCR responses targeted spike regions 160-218 and 743-854. AZD1222 recipients seropositive at baseline numbered only six or seven.

V was pared by 2 bases and J by 4 bases, with 8 bases between. Germline assignment: CDR1 MDHEN and CDR2 SYDVKM. This CDR3 contains 13 residues. The material was peripheral blood, obtained 28 days after the second AZD1222 dose. The TCR originated in an adult who received the AZD1222 COVID-19 vaccine. This sequence joins TRBV28 and TRBJ2-5, with D possibly TRBD2 on 6 matching bases. CDR3 region: CASSLVSGETQYF. The CDR3 DNA sequence: TGTGCCAGCAGTTTAGTTAGCGGAGAGACCCAGTACTTC.